This note documents a single TCR beta chain sequence. Its antigen is not known. These data come from a study of memory CD4+ T cells and cytomegalovirus serostatus. Study-level background: Donors were healthy Belgian adults, 9 CMV seropositive and around 24 seronegative. Overall study findings and caveats: Median bootstrapped AUC for CMV status was about 0.96 originally, about 0.9 US-trained.

Single viable CD3+CD4+CD8-CD45RO+ cells were sorted as the memory CD4+ T cells. The method was immunoSEQ multiplex PCR; TCRdb's version includes in-frame clones alone and lacks a portion of them. The sample lists under 35,000 clones, about 75% occurring once. Germline V gene sequence: CDR1 SGHDT, CDR2 YYEEEE. The CDR3 spans 14 residues. V was cut by 5 bases and J by 4 bases, with 10 bases left in between. This clonotype was obtained from an adult in good health and CMV-seronegative. Some clones in this sample may be carry-over from other donors' samples. Material: memory CD4+ T cells from blood. The chain carries TRBV5-6 and TRBJ2-6; D remains ambiguous. CDR3 amino acids: CASSRWSGANVLTF. CDR3 DNA: TGTGCCAGCAGTCGGTGGAGCGGGGCCAACGTCCTGACTTTC.